These T cell receptor beta chains were read from a single sample in a study of HIV-infected children after antiretroviral therapy interruption. TCRdb analysed the 3' RACE reads with MiXCR anew, one entry per CDR3 protein. The table lists approximately 89,000 distinct CDR3 sequences, 6.9% of them singletons, with roughly 1.1% in the top ten. Sequencing was performed on CD45RA+ CD4+ T cells from PBMCs, pooled from several time points, taken from a donor given antiretroviral therapy, either interrupted or continuous. The origin of the receptors is a pool of human donors with HIV. Each CDR3 is given with its conserved first and last residue. The D gene is left open where the match is weak. Clone size is stated in some rows and not others, as once, few, many or a class when expanded.

V gene	J gene	clone size	CDR3 length	D gene	CDR3 protein	CDR3 DNA
TRBV23-1	TRBJ1-5	many	13	.	CASAPDLNQPQHF	TGCGCCAGCGCCCCAGATCTAAATCAGCCCCAGCATTTT
TRBV4-1	TRBJ2-3	few	14	.	CASSQEITPDTQYF	TGCGCCAGCAGCCAAGAGATCACCCCAGATACGCAGTATTTT
TRBV29-1	TRBJ1-2	.	14	TRBD1	CSVGRTGSPYGYTF	TGCAGCGTTGGACGGACAGGGAGCCCCTATGGCTACACCTTC
TRBV29-1	TRBJ2-3	few	15	TRBD2	CSVGLLAGDPDTQYF	TGCAGCGTTGGACTACTAGCGGGGGACCCAGATACGCAGTATTTT
TRBV18	TRBJ2-5	many	14	.	CASSPLKGLETQYF	TGTGCCAGCTCACCACTCAAAGGTTTGGAGACCCAGTACTTC
TRBV9	TRBJ2-2	many	15	.	CASRQTGTDTGELFF	TGTGCCAGCAGGCAGACAGGAACGGACACCGGGGAGCTGTTTTTT
TRBV10-3	TRBJ1-2	many	12	.	CAISPTAYGYTF	TGTGCCATCAGTCCAACAGCCTATGGCTACACCTTC
TRBV18	TRBJ1-4	.	15	TRBD1	CASSLGTGEGEKLFF	TGTGCCAGCTCACTCGGGACAGGGGAAGGAGAAAAACTGTTTTTT
TRBV29-1	TRBJ2-7	many	13	TRBD1	CSVSGTGIREQYF	TGCAGCGTTTCCGGGACAGGGATTCGCGAGCAGTACTTC
TRBV5-1	TRBJ1-1	many	18	TRBD1	CASSLVGTGGDWNTEAFF	TGCGCCAGCAGCTTGGTCGGGACAGGGGGCGACTGGAACACTGAAGCTTTCTTT
TRBV3-1	TRBJ2-3	many	11	.	CASSQGGTQYF	TGTGCCAGCAGCCAGGGCGGTACGCAGTATTTT
TRBV20-1	TRBJ2-5	many	13	TRBD1	CSASGTAQETQYF	TGCAGTGCTAGCGGGACAGCGCAAGAGACCCAGTACTTC
TRBV29-1	TRBJ2-6	.	14	.	CSVGWGAGANVLTF	TGCAGCGTTGGTTGGGGTGCTGGGGCCAACGTCCTGACTTTC
TRBV9	TRBJ2-5	few	15	.	CASSVGVAQIETQYF	TGTGCCAGCAGCGTAGGAGTAGCCCAGATAGAGACCCAGTACTTC
TRBV24-1	TRBJ1-5	many	14	.	CATSESYSNQPQHF	TGTGCCACCAGTGAAAGTTATAGCAATCAGCCCCAGCATTTT